The rows below give T cell receptor beta chains drawn from one sample of a study of T-cell reconstitution after alpha-beta-depleted transplantation in children. A single record per CDR3 protein comes from TCRdb applying MiXCR to the PCR reads. The sample yields 250,000 to 300,000 distinct CDR3 sequences, roughly 9.1% seen once. This material consisted of PBMCs, taken before TCRalphabeta/CD19-depleted stem cell transplant. The source is a boy under three years old with acute myeloid leukemia, due to receive a stem cell transplant. Both conserved end residues are part of each CDR3. A D gene is named only where the DNA matches it firmly. Where a row states a size, it is once, few, many or the class of an expanded clone; other rows omit it.

D | J | V | size | DNA | CDR3
NA | TRBJ2-3 | TRBV28 | many | TGTGCCAGCAGTTTATTCGGGTCTCGCACAGATACGCAGTATTTT | CASSLFGSRTDTQYF
NA | TRBJ1-1 | TRBV27 | few | TGTGCCAGCAGGGACCGCTACACTGAAGCTTTCTTT | CASRDRYTEAFF
TRBD2 | TRBJ2-7 | TRBV9 | many | TGTGCCAGCAGCCCCTGGACTAGCGGGAGATACGAGCAGTACTTC | CASSPWTSGRYEQYF
NA | TRBJ2-1 | TRBV5-1 | few | TGCGCCAGCAGCCTGGACGGGTCCCATGAGCAGTTCTTC | CASSLDGSHEQFF
TRBD1 | TRBJ2-1 | TRBV12-3/TRBV12-4 | many | TGTGCCAGCAGTTCGACAGGGGCCTACAATGAGCAGTTCTTC | CASSSTGAYNEQFF
NA | TRBJ1-1 | TRBV28 | many | TGTGCCAGCAGTCCCTGGACGGTAATGAACACTGAAGCTTTCTTT | CASSPWTVMNTEAFF
TRBD1 | TRBJ2-1 | TRBV7-3 | many | TGTGCCAGCAGCTCGACAGGGGGTCGCTTCAACAATGATCAGTTCTTC | CASSSTGGRFNNDQFF
TRBD1 | TRBJ1-1 | TRBV5-5 | many | TGTGCCAGCAGCTTGATAGGGACAGGGACCTGGGGAGCCACTGAAGCTTTCTTT | CASSLIGTGTWGATEAFF
TRBD2 | TRBJ2-5 | TRBV3-1 | many | TGTGCCAGCAGCTCTCTCTCCACCGGGACTAGCGGCCAGGGTACCCAGTACTTC | CASSSLSTGTSGQGTQYF
NA | TRBJ1-5 | TRBV10-3 | few | TGTGCCATCAGCGGGACGGCTAAGGGTCAGCCCCAGCATTTT | CAISGTAKGQPQHF
TRBD2 | TRBJ2-2 | TRBV24-1 | many | TGTGCCACCATGGGGACTAGCGGGTCCACCGGGGAGCTGTTTTTT | CATMGTSGSTGELFF
NA | TRBJ2-1 | TRBV28 | many | TGTGCCAGCAGTTTCGGGGGTGGAGGTGAGCAGTTCTTC | CASSFGGGGEQFF
NA | TRBJ2-5 | TRBV7-8 | few | TGTGCCAGCAGCGGGATATCTGGGGAAGAGACCCAGTACTTC | CASSGISGEETQYF
TRBD2 | TRBJ2-2 | TRBV6-1 | few | TGTGCCAGCAGCTCGGGACTAGCGGGAGGATACACCGGGGAGCTGTTTTTT | CASSSGLAGGYTGELFF
TRBD2 | TRBJ2-7 | TRBV20-1 | many | TGCAGTGCTAGAGTGGCGGGGGGACCTTACGAGCAGTACTTC | CSARVAGGPYEQYF
NA | TRBJ1-1 | TRBV18 | few | TGTGCCAGCTACGCGACAGGCCTAGATAACACTGAAGCTTTCTTT | CASYATGLDNTEAFF
TRBD2 | TRBJ2-3 | TRBV11-3 | NA | TGTGCCAGCAGCTTAGGGCTAGCGGAAGTCACAGATACGCAGTATTTT | CASSLGLAEVTDTQYF
TRBD2 | TRBJ2-1 | TRBV2 | many | TGTGCCAGCAGTGAAGCTGCGGGGGGTATCTACAATGAGCAGTTCTTC | CASSEAAGGIYNEQFF
NA | TRBJ2-7 | TRBV30 | NA | TGTGCCTGGAGTGCGAGATCCTACGAGCAGTACTTC | CAWSARSYEQYF
NA | TRBJ2-1 | TRBV27 | many | TGTGCCAGCAGTTCGGTCCGGGACGCTTACAATGAGCAGTTCTTC | CASSSVRDAYNEQFF
NA | TRBJ2-2 | TRBV9 | many | TGTGCCAGCAGCGTAGAAGAGGTGGCCGGGGAGCTGTTTTTT | CASSVEEVAGELFF
TRBD1 | TRBJ1-5 | TRBV12-3/TRBV12-4 | many | TGTGCCAGCACCTACCGGGACAGGCAGCCCCAGCATTTT | CASTYRDRQPQHF
NA | TRBJ2-7 | TRBV9 | NA | TGTGCCAGCAGCCTCCGGGACGGGGGCTACGAGCAGTACTTC | CASSLRDGGYEQYF
NA | TRBJ2-7 | TRBV7-9 | few | TGTGCCAGCAGCTTCCGGGACACCTTCTACGAGCAGTACTTC | CASSFRDTFYEQYF
NA | TRBJ2-6 | TRBV7-6 | NA | TGTGCCAGCAGCTTAGGTTCCGACCTGACTTTC | CASSLGSDLTF
NA | TRBJ1-2 | TRBV6-1 | many | TGTGCCAGCAGTGGGACCACAGGGAACTATGGCTACACCTTC | CASSGTTGNYGYTF
NA | TRBJ2-2 | TRBV7-2 | many | TGTGCCAGCAGCTTAGCGGGCGCGGGGAACACCGGGGAGCTGTTTTTT | CASSLAGAGNTGELFF
TRBD2 | TRBJ2-1 | TRBV7-9 | many | TGTGCCAGCAGCTCAGGACTAGCGGGGCGGGAGCAGTTCTTC | CASSSGLAGREQFF
NA | TRBJ2-7 | TRBV12-3/TRBV12-4 | many | TGTGCCAGCAGGAGCAGGGGCTACGAGCAGTACTTC | CASRSRGYEQYF
NA | TRBJ2-7 | TRBV10-2 | many | TGCGCCAGCAGTGTTGGCCCTCGGGGATACGAGCAGTACTTC | CASSVGPRGYEQYF
NA | TRBJ2-7 | TRBV10-3 | many | TGTGCCCCGGGACGGCTAGCGAGTACCTACGAGCAGTACTTC | CAPGRLASTYEQYF
NA | TRBJ1-6 | TRBV6-6 | once | TGTGCCACCCGACCGGGGGGACCCCTCCACTTT | CATRPGGPLHF
NA | TRBJ2-3 | TRBV6-5 | NA | TGTGCCAGCAGTCAGAAGGAAGATACGCAGTATTTT | CASSQKEDTQYF
NA | TRBJ1-5 | TRBV10-3 | many | TGTGCCATCAGTGAGCCGGGTCAGCCCCAGCATTTT | CAISEPGQPQHF
NA | TRBJ2-1 | TRBV6-5 | few | TGTGCCAGCAGTTACTCGTCCAGGGGTATTGGCAATGAGCAGTTCTTC | CASSYSSRGIGNEQFF
NA | TRBJ2-1 | TRBV12-3/TRBV12-4 | many | TGTGCCAGCAGTTGGGGCAGAGAGCAGTTCTTC | CASSWGREQFF
NA | TRBJ2-7 | TRBV4-3 | many | TGCGCCAGCAGCCAAGGGTCTAGCGCATCCTACGAGCAGTACTTC | CASSQGSSASYEQYF
NA | TRBJ2-1 | TRBV2 | many | TGTGCCAGCAGGGTACGGGCTGCCTCCTACAATGAGCAGTTCTTC | CASRVRAASYNEQFF
NA | TRBJ1-6 | TRBV28 | many | TGTGCCAGCAGTTTACCCAACAGTAATTCACCCCTCCACTTT | CASSLPNSNSPLHF
TRBD1 | TRBJ1-1 | TRBV9 | many | TGTGCCAGTGAACCCTGGGGGACAGGGGTTACTGAAGCTTTCTTT | CASEPWGTGVTEAFF
NA | TRBJ2-3 | TRBV28 | many | TGTGCCAGCAGTATACGGGGGGATACGCAGTATTTT | CASSIRGDTQYF
TRBD1 | TRBJ1-3 | TRBV20-1 | many | TGCAGTGCTATAAGCCGGGACAGGGGAAACACCATATATTTT | CSAISRDRGNTIYF
NA | TRBJ2-1 | TRBV18 | NA | TGTGCCAGCTCACCTCGTGAGGACAATGAGCAGTTCTTC | CASSPREDNEQFF
NA | TRBJ1-4 | TRBV11-3 | many | TGTGCCAGCAGCCGGGGGGGAAAACTGTTTTTT | CASSRGGKLFF
TRBD1 | TRBJ2-1 | TRBV20-1 | few | TGCAGCAAAAGGACAGGGTTATACAATGAGCAGTTCTTC | CSKRTGLYNEQFF
TRBD1 | TRBJ2-1 | TRBV4-2 | many | TGTGCCAGCAGCCAAGTAACAGGGGGGAAGGATGAGCAGTTCTTC | CASSQVTGGKDEQFF
NA | TRBJ2-5 | TRBV6-5 | many | TGTGCCAGCAGTTACTTTTATGGGACGGAAGAGACCCAGTACTTC | CASSYFYGTEETQYF
TRBD1 | TRBJ2-6 | TRBV12-3/TRBV12-4 | NA | TGTGCCAGCAGTTTAAAAGGACAGGGAAAGCTTTCCTCTAGCTCTGGGGCCAACGTCCTGACTTTC | CASSLKGQGKLSSSSGANVLTF
NA | TRBJ2-1 | TRBV7-2 | many | TGTGCCAGCAGCACCGTTGGGGGGAGCGTAAATGAGCAGTTCTTC | CASSTVGGSVNEQFF